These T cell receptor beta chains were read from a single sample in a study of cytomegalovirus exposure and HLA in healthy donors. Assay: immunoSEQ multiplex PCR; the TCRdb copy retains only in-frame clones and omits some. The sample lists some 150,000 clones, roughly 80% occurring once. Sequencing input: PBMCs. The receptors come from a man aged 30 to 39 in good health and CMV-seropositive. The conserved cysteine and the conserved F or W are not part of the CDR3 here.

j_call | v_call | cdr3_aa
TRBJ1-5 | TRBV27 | ASSLSFGGRSSNQPQH
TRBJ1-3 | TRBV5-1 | ASSLFGGSGNTIY
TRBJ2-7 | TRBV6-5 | ASRDSDSYEQY
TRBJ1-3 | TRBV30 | AWNEGHSGNTIY
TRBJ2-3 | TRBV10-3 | AIGLDRGATDTQY
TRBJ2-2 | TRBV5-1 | ASSQGVGELF
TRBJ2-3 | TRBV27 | ASRPQSTDTQY
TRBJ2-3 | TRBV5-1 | ASSPAGGPVDTQY
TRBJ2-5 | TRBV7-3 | ASSHTGETQY
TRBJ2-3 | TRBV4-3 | ASSQEYGGGVTDTQY
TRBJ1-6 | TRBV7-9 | ASSLSQQKNSPLH
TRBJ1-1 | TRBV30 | AWSVTNFGSAEAF
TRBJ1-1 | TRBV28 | ASSLYRAEAF